This entry features one T cell receptor (beta chain) sequence. What it recognizes is unknown. This specimen belongs to a study of siplizumab effects on memory and regulatory T cells. Broader study findings: There appeared to be greater diversity in naive T cells than in memory cells, and naive T cells seemed major contributors to the alloresponse. Versus 26.9% in controls, the mappable alloreactive CD4+ clones averaged roughly 69% Treg-derived with siplizumab. There were only a minor fraction of alloreactive clones that mapped to unstimulated subsets. Under siplizumab, alloreactive sequences traced to unstimulated CD4+ memory cells were significantly reduced.

The CDR3 totals 14 residues. Germline CDR1 and CDR2: MNHNS and SASEGT. V was trimmed by 3 bases and J by 5 bases, leaving 13 bases between them. Repertoires were generated with immunoSEQ multiplex PCR, while TCRdb's copy carries only in-frame clones and drops some. The sample yields about 99,000 clones, nearly 95% seen once. The TCR was taken from a human donor in good health. The V and J genes are TRBV6-1 and TRBJ1-2; D is unresolved. Sequencing was carried out using Tregs sorted from blood. The CDR3 protein is CASSDPGSGYGYTF. Here the CDR3 DNA reads TGTGCCAGCAGTGATCCGGGAAGTGGGTATGGCTACACCTTC.